The entry that follows covers one T cell receptor (beta chain) sequence. Antigen unknown. The data originate from a study of T cell responses to AZD1222 COVID-19 vaccine. Study-wide context: Pooling covered second doses at about 4 or about 12 weeks. The study's findings and limits: Among the donors, most were white British and more were female, and clonal diversity was possibly underestimated. The number of AZD1222 recipients seropositive at baseline was only five or six.

The data were produced by immunoSEQ multiplex PCR, yet TCRdb's version contains in-frame clones alone and is incomplete. The data show about 160,000 clones, with more than 70% seen just once and around 5.5% held by the top ten. Trimming removed 2 bases at V and 8 bases at J, with 15 bases between. Germline CDR1 and CDR2: SEHNR and FQNEAQ (reference sequence). This CDR3 has 14 residues. The TCR was taken from an adult in good health. The chain carries TRBV7-9 and TRBJ1-2; no definite D call. The specimen comprised peripheral blood, sampled on day 0 of AZD1222 vaccination. The CDR3 sequence is CASSLNGQAGGYTF. The CDR3, as DNA: TGTGCCAGCAGCTTAAACGGTCAGGCGGGGGGCTACACCTTC.